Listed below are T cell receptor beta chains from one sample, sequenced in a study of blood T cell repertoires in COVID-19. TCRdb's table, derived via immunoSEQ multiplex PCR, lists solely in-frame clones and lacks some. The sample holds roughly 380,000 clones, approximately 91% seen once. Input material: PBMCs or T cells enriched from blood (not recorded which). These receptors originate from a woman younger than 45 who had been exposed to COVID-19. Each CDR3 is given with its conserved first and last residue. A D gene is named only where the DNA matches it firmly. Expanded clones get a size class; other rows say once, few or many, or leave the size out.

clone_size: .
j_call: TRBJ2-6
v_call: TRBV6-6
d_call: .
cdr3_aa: CASSYSKGSGANVLTF
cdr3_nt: TGTGCCAGCAGTTACTCAAAGGGGTCTGGGGCCAACGTCCTGACTTTC

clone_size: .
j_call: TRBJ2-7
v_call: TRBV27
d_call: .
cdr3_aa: CASSLSRGDEQYF
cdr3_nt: TGTGCCAGCAGTTTATCTCGAGGCGACGAGCAGTACTTC

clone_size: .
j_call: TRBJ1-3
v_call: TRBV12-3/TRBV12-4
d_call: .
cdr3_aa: CASTYGRRGTIYF
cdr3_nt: TGTGCCAGCACTTACGGTCGGAGGGGCACCATATATTTT

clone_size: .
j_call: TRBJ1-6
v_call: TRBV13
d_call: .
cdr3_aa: CASSLGQSFSSPLHF
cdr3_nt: TGTGCCAGCAGCCTTGGACAGAGCTTTTCCTCACCCCTCCACTTT

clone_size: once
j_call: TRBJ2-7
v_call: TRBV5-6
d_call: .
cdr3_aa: CASSHRDNSYEQYF
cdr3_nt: TGTGCCAGCAGTCACCGGGACAACTCCTACGAGCAGTACTTC

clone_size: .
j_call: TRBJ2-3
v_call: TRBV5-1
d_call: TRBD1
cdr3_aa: CASRPKGQLGPNTQYF
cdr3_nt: TGCGCCAGCAGACCGAAGGGACAGCTCGGACCGAATACGCAGTATTTT

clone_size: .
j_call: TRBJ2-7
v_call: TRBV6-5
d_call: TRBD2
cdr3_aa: CASRGGPRVYEQYF
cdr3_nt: TGTGCCAGCAGGGGAGGGCCTAGGGTCTACGAGCAGTACTTC

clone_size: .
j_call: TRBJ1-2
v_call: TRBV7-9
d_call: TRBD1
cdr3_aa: CASSPRTGTYYGYTF
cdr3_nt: TGTGCCAGCAGCCCCCGGACAGGGACCTACTATGGCTACACCTTC

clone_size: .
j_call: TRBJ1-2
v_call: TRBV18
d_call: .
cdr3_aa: CASSPGGAFYGYTF
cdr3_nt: TGTGCCAGCTCACCTGGTGGGGCTTTCTATGGCTACACCTTC

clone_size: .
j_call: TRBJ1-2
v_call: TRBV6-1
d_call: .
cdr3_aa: CASSETRAYGYTF
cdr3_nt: TGTGCCAGCAGTGAAACGAGGGCCTATGGCTACACCTTC

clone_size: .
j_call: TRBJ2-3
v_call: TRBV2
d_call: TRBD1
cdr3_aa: CASFEQGTLSDTQYF
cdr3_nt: TGTGCCAGCTTCGAACAGGGGACCCTCTCAGATACGCAGTATTTT

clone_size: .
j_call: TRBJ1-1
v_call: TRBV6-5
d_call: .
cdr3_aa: CASGLVNTEAFF
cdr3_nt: TGTGCCAGCGGACTGGTGAACACTGAAGCTTTCTTT

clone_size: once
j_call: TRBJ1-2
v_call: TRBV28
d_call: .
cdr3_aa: CASSLKAENYGYTF
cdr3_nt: TGTGCCAGCAGTTTAAAGGCGGAGAACTATGGCTACACCTTC

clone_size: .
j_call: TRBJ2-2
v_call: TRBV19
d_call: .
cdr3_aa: CASNPAVNTGELFF
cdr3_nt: TGTGCCAGTAACCCAGCGGTTAACACCGGGGAGCTGTTTTTT

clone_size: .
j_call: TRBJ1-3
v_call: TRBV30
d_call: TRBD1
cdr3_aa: CAWGRGQGLNTIYF
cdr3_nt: TGTGCCTGGGGTCGGGGACAGGGCCTAAACACCATATATTTT

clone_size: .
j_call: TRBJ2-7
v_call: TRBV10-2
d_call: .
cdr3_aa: CASSVMGQGIGEQYF
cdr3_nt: TGCGCCAGCAGTGTAATGGGGCAGGGGATTGGCGAGCAGTACTTC

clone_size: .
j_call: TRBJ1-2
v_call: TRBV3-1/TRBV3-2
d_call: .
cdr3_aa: CASSQGDRRDYGYTF
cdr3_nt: TGTGCCAGCAGCCAAGGCGACAGGCGGGACTATGGCTACACCTTC

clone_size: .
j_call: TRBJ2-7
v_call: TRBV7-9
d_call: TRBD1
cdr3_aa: CASSQRQGGLYEQYF
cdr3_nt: TGTGCCAGCAGCCAACGACAGGGCGGACTCTACGAGCAGTACTTC

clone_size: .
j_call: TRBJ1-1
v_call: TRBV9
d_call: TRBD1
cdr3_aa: CASSGRTGGDHTEAFF
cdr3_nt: TGTGCCAGCAGCGGTCGGACAGGGGGCGACCACACTGAAGCTTTCTTT

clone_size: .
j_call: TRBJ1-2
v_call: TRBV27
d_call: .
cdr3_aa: CASSLTWVQGPANYGYTF
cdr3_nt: TGTGCCAGCAGTTTAACTTGGGTACAGGGCCCCGCTAACTATGGCTACACCTTC